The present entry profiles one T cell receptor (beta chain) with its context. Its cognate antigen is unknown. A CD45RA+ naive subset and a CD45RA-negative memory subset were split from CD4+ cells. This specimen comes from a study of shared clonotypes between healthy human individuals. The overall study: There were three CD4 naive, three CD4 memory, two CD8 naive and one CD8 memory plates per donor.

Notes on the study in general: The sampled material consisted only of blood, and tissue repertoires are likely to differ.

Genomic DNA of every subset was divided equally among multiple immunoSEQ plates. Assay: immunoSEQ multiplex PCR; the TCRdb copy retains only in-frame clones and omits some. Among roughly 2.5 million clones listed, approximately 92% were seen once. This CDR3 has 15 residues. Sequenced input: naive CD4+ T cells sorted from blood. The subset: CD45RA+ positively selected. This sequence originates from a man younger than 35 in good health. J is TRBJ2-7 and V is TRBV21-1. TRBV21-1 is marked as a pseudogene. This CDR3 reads CASSKPGRTVYEQYF. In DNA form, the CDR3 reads TGTGCCAGCAGCAAACCGGGACGCACGGTCTACGAGCAGTACTTC.